This TCR beta chain was found in a study of OX40 agonist ivuxolimab in advanced cancers. The protocol was immunoSEQ multiplex PCR, while the TCRdb copy is restricted to in-frame clones and leaves out a portion. The sample shows approximately 100,000 clones, more than 85% of them seen only once. CDR1 is MGHRA, CDR2 YSYEKL, per germline. The CDR3 loop spans 17 amino acids. Trimming cost V 0 bases and J 1 base, with 12 bases left between them. The chain has TRBV4-1 and TRBJ2-2, with D perhaps matching TRBD2 (7 bases). Material: CD4+ or CD8+ T cells sorted from blood, obtained in a trial of the OX40 agonist ivuxolimab. The source of this sequence is an adult with an advanced solid tumor such as melanoma, head and neck, liver or kidney cancer. The CDR3 protein is CASSQEGGAVNTGELFF. CDR3 DNA sequence: TGCGCCAGCAGCCAAGAGGGGGGGGCGGTGAACACCGGGGAGCTGTTTTTT.